This T cell receptor beta chain is from a study of cytomegalovirus exposure and HLA in healthy donors. Concerning this clone itself: Antigen specificity is unknown.

The PCR had 60 Vbeta and 13 Jbeta primers. Here immunoSEQ multiplex PCR was the method, and the copy in TCRdb shows in-frame clones only, minus some. The sample includes 200,000 or so clones, almost 80% seen only once; the top ten take around 1.8%. Broader study findings: Despite most TCR sequences being rare, some public TCRs occurred in many donors.

Germline lookup yields CDR1 SGHVS and CDR2 FQNEAQ. The length of the CDR3 is 18 residues. The V end was cut by 0 bases, the J end by 7 bases, with 24 bases between. Though probably carrying unrecorded immune exposures, donors were nominally healthy at sampling. This sequence was found in a man between 18 and 29 years old in good health and CMV-seronegative. This sequence joins TRBV7-8 and TRBJ2-5; possible D gene TRBD2, 6 bases. Source material: PBMCs. The CDR3, as DNA: TGTGCCAGCAGCTTAGCTCTACGCGGGACGGCCTTGAGGGGGACCCAGTACTTC. Translating gives CASSLALRGTALRGTQYF.